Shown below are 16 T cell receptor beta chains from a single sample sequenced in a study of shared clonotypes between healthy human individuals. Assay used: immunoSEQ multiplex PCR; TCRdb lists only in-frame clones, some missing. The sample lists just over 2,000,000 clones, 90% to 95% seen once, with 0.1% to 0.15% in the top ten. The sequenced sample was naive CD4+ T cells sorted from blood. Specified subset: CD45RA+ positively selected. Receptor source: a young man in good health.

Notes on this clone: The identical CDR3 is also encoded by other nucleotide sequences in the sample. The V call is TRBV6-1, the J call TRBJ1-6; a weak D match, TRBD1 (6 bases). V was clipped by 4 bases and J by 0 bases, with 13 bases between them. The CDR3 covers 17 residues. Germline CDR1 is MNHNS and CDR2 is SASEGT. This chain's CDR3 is CASSAPTGSSYNSPLHF. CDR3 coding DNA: TGTGCCAGCAGTGCGCCAACAGGGAGCTCCTATAATTCACCCCTCCACTTT.

CDR3 amino acids: CASKGTGGRQQYF. The CDR3 nucleotides are TGTGCCAGCAAAGGAACGGGGGGGAGACAGCAGTACTTC. V usage is TRBV6-5 and J usage is TRBJ2-5; 8 positions agree with TRBD2. Germline-derived CDR1 and CDR2 are MNHEY and SVGAGI. J was trimmed by 11 bases and V by 7 bases; bases with no gene match: 12. This CDR3 spans 13 amino acids.

The CDR3 nucleotides read TGTGCCAGTAGTATTCTGACTATTAGCAATCAGCCCCAGCATTTT. Translating it yields CASSILTISNQPQHF. The chain employs TRBV19 and TRBJ1-5; no reliable D call. The CDR3 consists of 15 residues. Germline V gene data show CDR1 as LNHDA and CDR2 as SQIVND (reference sequence). Trimming took off 3 bases at V and 0 bases at J, with 9 bases between the two ends.

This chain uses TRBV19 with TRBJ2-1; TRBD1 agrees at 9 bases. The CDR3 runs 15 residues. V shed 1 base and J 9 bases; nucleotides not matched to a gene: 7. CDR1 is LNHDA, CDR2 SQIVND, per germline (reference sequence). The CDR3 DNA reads TGTGCCAGTAGTATAGCCGGGACAGGGATTGGTGAGCAGTTCTTC. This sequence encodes CASSIAGTGIGEQFF.

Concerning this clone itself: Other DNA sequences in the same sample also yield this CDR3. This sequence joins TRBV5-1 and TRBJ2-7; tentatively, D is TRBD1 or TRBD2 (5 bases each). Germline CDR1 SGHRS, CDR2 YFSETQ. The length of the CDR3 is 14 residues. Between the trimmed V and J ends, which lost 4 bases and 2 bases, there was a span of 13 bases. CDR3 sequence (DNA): TGCGCCAGCAGCCCCGGGACCTCAACCTACGAGCAGTACTTC. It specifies CASSPGTSTYEQYF.

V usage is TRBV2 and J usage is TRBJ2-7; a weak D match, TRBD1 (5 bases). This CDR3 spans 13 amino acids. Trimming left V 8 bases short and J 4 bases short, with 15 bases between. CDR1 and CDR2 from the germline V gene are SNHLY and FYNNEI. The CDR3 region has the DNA TGTGCCAGCTTACGAGGCAGGGAATACGAGCAGTACTTC. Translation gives CASLRGREYEQYF. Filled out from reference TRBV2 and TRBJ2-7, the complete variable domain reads EPEVTQTPSHQVTQMGQEVILRCVPISNHLYFYWYRQILGQKVEFLVSFYNNEISEKSEIFDDQFSVERPDGSNFTLKIRSTKLEDSAMYFCASLRGREYEQYFGPGTRLTVT.

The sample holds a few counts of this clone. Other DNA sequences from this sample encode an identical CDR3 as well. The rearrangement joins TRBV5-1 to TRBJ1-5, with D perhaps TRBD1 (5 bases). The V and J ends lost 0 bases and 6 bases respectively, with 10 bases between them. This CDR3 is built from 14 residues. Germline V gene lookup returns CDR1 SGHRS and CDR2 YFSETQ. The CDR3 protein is CASSLEGAPQPQHF. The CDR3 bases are TGCGCCAGCAGCTTGGAAGGGGCCCCTCAGCCCCAGCATTTT. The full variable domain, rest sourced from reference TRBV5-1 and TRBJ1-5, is KAGVTQTPRYLIKTRGQQVTLSCSPISGHRSVSWYQQTPGQGLQFLFEYFSETQRNKGNFPGRFSGRQFSNSRSEMNVSTLELGDSALYLCASSLEGAPQPQHFGDGTRLSIL.

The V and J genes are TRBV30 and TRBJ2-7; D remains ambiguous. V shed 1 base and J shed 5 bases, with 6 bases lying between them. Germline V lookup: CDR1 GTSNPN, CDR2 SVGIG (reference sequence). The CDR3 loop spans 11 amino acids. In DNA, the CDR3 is TGTGCCTGGAGTGGCAGCCACGAGCAGTACTTC. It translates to CAWSGSHEQYF. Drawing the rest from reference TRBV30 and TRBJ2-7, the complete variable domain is SQTIHQWPATLVQPVGSPLSLECTVEGTSNPNLYWYRQAAGRGLQLLFYSVGIGQISSEVPQNLSASRPQDRQFILSSKKLLLSDSGFYLCAWSGSHEQYFGPGTRLTVT.

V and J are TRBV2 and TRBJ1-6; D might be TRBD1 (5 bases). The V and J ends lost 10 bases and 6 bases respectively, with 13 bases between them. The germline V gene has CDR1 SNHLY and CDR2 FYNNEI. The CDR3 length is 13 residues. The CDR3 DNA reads TGTGCCACAAAAAGGGGTTCTAATTCACCCCTCCACTTT. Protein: CATKRGSNSPLHF.

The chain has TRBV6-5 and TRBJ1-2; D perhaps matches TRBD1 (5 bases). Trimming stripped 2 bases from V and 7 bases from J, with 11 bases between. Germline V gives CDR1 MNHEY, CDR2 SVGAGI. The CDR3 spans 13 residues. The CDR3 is CASSYAPGGGYTF. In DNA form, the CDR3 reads TGTGCCAGCAGTTACGCCCCTGGGGGTGGCTACACCTTC.

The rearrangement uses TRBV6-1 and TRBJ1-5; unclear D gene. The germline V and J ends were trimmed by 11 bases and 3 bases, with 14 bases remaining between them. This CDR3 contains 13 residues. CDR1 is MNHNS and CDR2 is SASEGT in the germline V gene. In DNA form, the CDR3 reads TGTGCCGGGCATGTAGACCTCAATCAGCCCCAGCATTTT. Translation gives CAGHVDLNQPQHF.

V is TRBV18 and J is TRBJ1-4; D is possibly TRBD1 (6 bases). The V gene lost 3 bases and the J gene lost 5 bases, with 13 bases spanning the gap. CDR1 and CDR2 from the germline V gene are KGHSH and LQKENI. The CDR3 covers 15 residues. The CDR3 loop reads CASSPPTGSNEKLFF. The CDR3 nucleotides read TGTGCCAGCTCACCCCCGACAGGTTCCAATGAAAAACTGTTTTTT.

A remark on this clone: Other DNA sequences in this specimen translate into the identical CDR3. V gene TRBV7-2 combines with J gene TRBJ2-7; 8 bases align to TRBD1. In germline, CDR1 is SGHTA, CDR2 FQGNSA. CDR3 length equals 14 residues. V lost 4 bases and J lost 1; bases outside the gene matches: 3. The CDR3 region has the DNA TGTGCCAGCAGCTCGAGACAGGGGTCCTACGAGCAGTACTTC. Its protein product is CASSSRQGSYEQYF.

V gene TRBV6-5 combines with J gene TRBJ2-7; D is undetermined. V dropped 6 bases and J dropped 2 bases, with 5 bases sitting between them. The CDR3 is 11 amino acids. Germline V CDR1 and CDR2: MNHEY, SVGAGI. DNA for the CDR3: TGTGCCAGCAGAACGGCCTACGAGCAGTACTTC. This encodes CASRTAYEQYF.

CDR3 in amino acids: CASSVGPIPGLAGGNEQFF. The DNA of the CDR3 is TGTGCCAGCAGCGTAGGCCCGATTCCGGGACTAGCGGGAGGTAATGAGCAGTTCTTC. This sequence joins TRBV9 and TRBJ2-1, with TRBD2 matching 15 bases. In germline, CDR1 is SGDLS, CDR2 YYNGEE. The ends lost 0 bases at V and 7 bases at J; junction bases unmatched: 11. The CDR3 runs to 19 residues. Full variable domain (remainder filled in from reference TRBV9 and TRBJ2-1): DSGVTQTPKHLITATGQRVTLRCSPRSGDLSVYWYQQSLDQGLQFLIQYYNGEERAKGNILERFSAQQFPDLHSELNLSSLELGDSALYFCASSVGPIPGLAGGNEQFFGPGTRLTVL.

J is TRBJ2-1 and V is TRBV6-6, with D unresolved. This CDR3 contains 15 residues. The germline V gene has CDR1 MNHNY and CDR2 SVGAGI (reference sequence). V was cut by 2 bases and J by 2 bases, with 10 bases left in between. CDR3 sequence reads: CASSYDRLTYNEQFF. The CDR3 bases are TGTGCCAGCAGTTACGACCGGCTAACCTACAATGAGCAGTTCTTC.